One sample yielded the 17 T cell receptor beta chains listed below, sequenced in a study of T cell repertoires in aging, cancer and after chemotherapy. TCR beta rearrangements were amplified from peripheral blood genomic DNA. TRB rearrangements spanning V, D and J were amplified using mixed TRB-A/B primers. One entry per CDR3 protein results from TCRdb running MiXCR on the multiplex PCR reads. The sample comprises a few thousand distinct CDR3 sequences, 45% to 70% of which are singletons, and under 40% rests with the top ten. Sequencing used blood. The origin of the receptors is a human donor with a solid tumor.

The chain joins TRBV20-1 to TRBJ2-7; no clear D. With 4 bases removed from V and 1 base from J, the gap between germline ends came to 8 bases. CDR1 and CDR2 from the germline V gene are DFQATT and SNEGSKA (reference sequence). This CDR3 comprises 12 residues. Here the CDR3 DNA reads TGCAGTGCTACGGACCGTTCCTACGAGCAGTACTTC. Translating it yields CSATDRSYEQYF.

This clonotype was detected only once. V is TRBV4-3 and J is TRBJ2-1; TRBD1 aligns across 11 bases. There are 17 residues in the CDR3. V dropped 2 bases and J dropped 8; count of bases not matched to a gene: 11. Germline values: CDR1 LGHNA, CDR2 YSLEER. The chain's CDR3 is CASSQTPPGQGGDEQFF. The CDR3 DNA reads TGCGCCAGCAGCCAAACCCCCCCGGGACAGGGGGGCGATGAGCAGTTCTTC.

The chain employs TRBV12-5 and TRBJ1-6; D possibly corresponds to TRBD1 (5 bases). V lost 0 bases and J lost 8, with 17 bases in between. Per germline, CDR1 LGHNT and CDR2 FRNRAP. The CDR3 length is 17 residues. The CDR3 protein is CASGLVSGTGGDSPLHF. In DNA form, the CDR3 reads TGTGCTAGTGGTTTGGTATCTGGCACGGGGGGGGATTCACCCCTCCACTTT.

This clonotype was seen only a few times. The chain joins TRBV20-1 to TRBJ2-1; D is possibly TRBD2 (7 bases). V was trimmed by 3 bases and J by 10 bases, leaving 16 bases between them. The CDR3 sequence is 13 residues long. Germline values: CDR1 DFQATT, CDR2 SNEGSKA (reference sequence). CDR3 sequence reads: CSASFVWGGEQFF. The CDR3 coding sequence is TGCAGTGCTAGTTTCGTCTGGGGGGGCGAGCAGTTCTTC.

The rearrangement links TRBV5-1 to TRBJ1-1, with TRBD1 identical over 7 bases. The ends lost 3 bases at V and 4 bases at J; junction bases unmatched: 9. CDR1 SGHRS and CDR2 YFSETQ come from the germline V gene. The CDR3 contains 15 residues. In DNA, the CDR3 is TGCGCCAGCAGCTCTACGACAGGGACCCTCACTGAAGCTTTCTTT. It specifies CASSSTTGTLTEAFF. Supplemented by reference TRBV5-1 and TRBJ1-1, the full variable domain reads KAGVTQTPRYLIKTRGQQVTLSCSPISGHRSVSWYQQTPGQGLQFLFEYFSETQRNKGNFPGRFSGRQFSNSRSEMNVSTLELGDSALYLCASSSTTGTLTEAFFGQGTRLTVV.

This chain connects TRBV7-9 to TRBJ1-2; D gene uncertain. The CDR3 contains 14 residues. V was pared by 0 bases and J by 6 bases, with 11 bases between. CDR1 is SEHNR, CDR2 FQNEAQ, per germline (reference sequence). The CDR3 loop is CASSLALIGDGYTF. The CDR3 nucleotides read TGTGCCAGCAGCTTAGCGCTAATCGGGGATGGCTACACCTTC.

This clonotype occurred a few times. The gene calls are TRBV5-5 and TRBJ1-2; TRBD1 aligns across 9 bases. The CDR3 contains 15 residues. Germline V lookup: CDR1 SGHKS, CDR2 YYEKEE (reference sequence). V was pared by 6 bases and J by 1 base, with 7 bases of the junction left unmatched. The CDR3 DNA sequence: TGTGCCAGCACCATGGGGACAGGGCATAACTATGGCTACACCTTC. The encoded protein is CASTMGTGHNYGYTF.

This clonotype was observed a few times. Written as DNA, the CDR3 is TGTGCCGTGAACAGGGGGAATAGCAATCAGCCCCAGCATTTT. Translated: CAVNRGNSNQPQHF. The chain carries TRBV27 and TRBJ1-5; TRBD1 matches at 8 bases. The length of the CDR3 is 14 residues. CDR1 and CDR2 (germline): MNHEY, SMNVEV (reference sequence). J lost 0 bases, V lost 11 bases, and 6 bases had no gene match.

This clonotype showed up just a few times. The chain uses TRBV7-2 and TRBJ1-2; perhaps TRBD1 as D (6 bases). In germline, CDR1 is SGHTA, CDR2 FQGNSA. This CDR3 is built from 12 residues. Trimming shortened V by 3 bases and J by 11 bases, and 13 bases separated the two germline ends. The CDR3 sequence: CASSLIQGSYTF. The CDR3 bases are TGTGCCAGCAGCTTGATACAGGGTAGTTACACCTTC.

The genes are TRBV20-1 and TRBJ1-2, with D perhaps matching TRBD1 (5 bases). Germline V gives CDR1 DFQATT, CDR2 SNEGSKA (reference sequence). The CDR3 contains 14 residues. Trimming pared 3 bases from V and 2 bases from J, leaving 13 bases between. The CDR3 loop is CSASAGGGNYGYTF. CDR3 nucleotide sequence: TGCAGTGCTAGCGCCGGGGGGGGGAACTATGGCTACACCTTC.

The rearrangement links TRBV20-1 to TRBJ2-5; D remains unclear. V was cut by 5 bases and J by 4 bases, with 5 bases left in between. Germline CDR1 is DFQATT and CDR2 is SNEGSKA (reference sequence). CDR3 size: 10 residues. The DNA of the CDR3 is TGCAGTGCTTATCTAGAGACCCAGTACTTC. Protein: CSAYLETQYF.

The chain has TRBV20-1 and TRBJ2-1, with D possibly being TRBD1 or TRBD2 (6 bases each). The CDR3 contains 13 residues. CDR1 is DFQATT and CDR2 is SNEGSKA in the germline V gene (reference sequence). V lost 3 bases and J 5 bases, leaving 11 bases between the germline ends. The CDR3 nucleotides are TGCAGTGCTAGGGGGGGCCGGAACAATGAGCAGTTCTTC. It codes for CSARGGRNNEQFF.

The chain employs TRBV6-1 and TRBJ2-1; 7 positions agree with TRBD1. J lost 2 bases, V lost 6 bases, and 4 bases had no gene match. CDR3 length equals 14 residues. In germline, CDR1 is MNHNS, CDR2 SASEGT. The DNA for the CDR3 is TGTGCCAGCAGCAGCGACAGGGCCTACAATGAGCAGTTCTTC. Its protein is CASSSDRAYNEQFF.

CDR3 in amino acids: CASSILGNSNQPQHF. The CDR3 coding sequence is TGTGCCAGTAGTATACTTGGAAACAGCAATCAGCCCCAGCATTTT. The V and J genes are TRBV19 and TRBJ1-5; D is uncertain. V lost 2 bases, J lost 1 base, and 9 bases lay in between. This CDR3 region has 15 residues. The germline V gene has CDR1 LNHDA and CDR2 SQIVND (reference sequence).

The CDR3 loop is CASSSPYNEQFF. The CDR3 DNA is TGTGCCAGCAGCTCGCCCTACAATGAGCAGTTCTTC. The chain couples TRBV6-1 to TRBJ2-1, with D uncertain. The CDR3 sequence is 12 residues long. Trimming pared 6 bases from V and 2 bases from J, leaving 5 bases between. Germline CDR1 MNHNS, CDR2 SASEGT.

The chain uses TRBV7-2 and TRBJ1-5; no firm D call. Germline CDR1 is SGHTA and CDR2 is FQGNSA. The CDR3 extends over 15 amino acids. The V and J ends lost 0 bases and 5 bases respectively, with 11 bases between them. The CDR3 sequence: CASSLALWGDQPQHF. DNA for the CDR3: TGTGCCAGCAGCTTAGCGCTGTGGGGAGATCAGCCCCAGCATTTT.

CDR3 region: CSASPLSYNSPLHF. For the CDR3, the DNA is TGCAGTGCTAGTCCTCTCAGTTATAATTCACCCCTCCACTTT. The rearrangement joins TRBV20-1 to TRBJ1-6, with no clear D. Germline loops: CDR1 DFQATT, CDR2 SNEGSKA (reference sequence). The CDR3 has 14 residues. With 3 bases removed from V and 4 bases from J, the gap between germline ends came to 10 bases.